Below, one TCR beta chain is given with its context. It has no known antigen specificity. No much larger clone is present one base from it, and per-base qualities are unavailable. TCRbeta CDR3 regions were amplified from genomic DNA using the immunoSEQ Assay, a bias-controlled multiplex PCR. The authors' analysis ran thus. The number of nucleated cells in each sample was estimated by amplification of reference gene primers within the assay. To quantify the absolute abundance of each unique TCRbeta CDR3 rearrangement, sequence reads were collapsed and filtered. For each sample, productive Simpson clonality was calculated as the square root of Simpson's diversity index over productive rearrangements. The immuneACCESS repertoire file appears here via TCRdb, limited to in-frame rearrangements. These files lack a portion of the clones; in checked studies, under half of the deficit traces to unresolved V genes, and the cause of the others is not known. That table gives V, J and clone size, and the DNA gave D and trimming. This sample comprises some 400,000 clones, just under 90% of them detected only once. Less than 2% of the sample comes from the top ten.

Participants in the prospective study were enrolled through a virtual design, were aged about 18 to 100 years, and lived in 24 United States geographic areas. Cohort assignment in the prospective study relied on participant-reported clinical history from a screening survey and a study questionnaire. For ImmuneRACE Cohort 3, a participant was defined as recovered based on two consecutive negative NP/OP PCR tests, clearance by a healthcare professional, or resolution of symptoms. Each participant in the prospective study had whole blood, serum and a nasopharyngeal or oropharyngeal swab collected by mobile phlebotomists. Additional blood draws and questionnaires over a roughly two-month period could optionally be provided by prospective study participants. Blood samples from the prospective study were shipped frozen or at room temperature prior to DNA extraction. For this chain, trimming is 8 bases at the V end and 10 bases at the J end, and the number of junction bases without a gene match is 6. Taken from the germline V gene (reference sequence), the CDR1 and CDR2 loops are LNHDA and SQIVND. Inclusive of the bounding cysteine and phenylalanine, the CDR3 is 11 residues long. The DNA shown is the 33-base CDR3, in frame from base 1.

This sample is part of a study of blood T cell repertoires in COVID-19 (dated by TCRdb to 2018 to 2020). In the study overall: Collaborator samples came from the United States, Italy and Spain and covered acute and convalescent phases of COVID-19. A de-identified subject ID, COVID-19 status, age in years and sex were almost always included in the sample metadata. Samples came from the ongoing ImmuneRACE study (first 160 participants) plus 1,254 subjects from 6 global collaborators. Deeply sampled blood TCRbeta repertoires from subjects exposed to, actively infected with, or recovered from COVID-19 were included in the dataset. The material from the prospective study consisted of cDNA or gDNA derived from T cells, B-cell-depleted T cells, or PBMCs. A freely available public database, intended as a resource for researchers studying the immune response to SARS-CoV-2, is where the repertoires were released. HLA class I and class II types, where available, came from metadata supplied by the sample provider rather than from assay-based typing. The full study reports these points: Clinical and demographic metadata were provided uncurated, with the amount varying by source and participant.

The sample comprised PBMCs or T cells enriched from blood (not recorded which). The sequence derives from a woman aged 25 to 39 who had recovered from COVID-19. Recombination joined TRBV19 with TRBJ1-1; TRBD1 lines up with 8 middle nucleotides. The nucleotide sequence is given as TGTGCCAGTCAGGGGGCGCAAGCAGCTTTCTTT. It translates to CASQGAQAAFF.